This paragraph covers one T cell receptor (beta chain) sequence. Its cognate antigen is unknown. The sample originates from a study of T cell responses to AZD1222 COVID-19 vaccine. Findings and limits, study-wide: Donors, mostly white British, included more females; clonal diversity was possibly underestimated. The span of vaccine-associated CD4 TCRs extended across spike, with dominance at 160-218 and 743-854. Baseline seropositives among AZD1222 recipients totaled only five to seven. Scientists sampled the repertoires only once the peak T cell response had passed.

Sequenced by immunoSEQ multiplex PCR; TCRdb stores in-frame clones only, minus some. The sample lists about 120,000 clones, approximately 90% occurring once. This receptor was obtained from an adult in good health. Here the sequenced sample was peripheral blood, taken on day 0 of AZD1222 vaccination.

The chain's CDR3 is CASSYGLNTGELFF. The CDR3 DNA reads as TGTGCCAGCAGTTACGGGCTCAACACCGGGGAGCTGTTTTTT. This chain connects TRBV6-5 to TRBJ2-2; D call uncertain. V gave up 2 bases and J gave up 2 bases, with 6 bases separating them. This CDR3 has 14 amino acids. The germline gives CDR1 MNHEY, CDR2 SVGAGI.